The clone carrying this T cell receptor beta chain came up a few times. This entry belongs to a study of blood T cell repertoires in COVID-19. The wider study: T cells, B-cell-depleted T cells, or PBMCs supplied cDNA or gDNA.

Sequencing used immunoSEQ multiplex PCR; TCRdb keeps in-frame clones, though not all of them. The data show some 350,000 clones, 70% to 90% seen once. Germline V gene sequence: CDR1 SGHVS, CDR2 FNYEAQ. The CDR3 length is 16 residues. Trimming removed 1 base at V and 5 bases at J, with 14 bases between. The TCR sequence derives from a human donor in a cohort sampled during active COVID-19. This rearrangement joins TRBV7-6 to TRBJ2-2, with D perhaps TRBD2 (5 bases). The sample taken for sequencing was peripheral blood. This CDR3 is CASSLEAAIYTGELFF. CDR3 DNA sequence: TGTGCCAGCAGCTTAGAAGCGGCGATATATACCGGGGAGCTGTTTTTT.